This is a list of T cell receptor beta chains from one sample in a study of PD-L1 blockade in urothelial cancer. Data came from immunoSEQ multiplex PCR; TCRdb stores just in-frame clones and leaves some out. The profile shows 30,000 to 40,000 clones, roughly nine tenths of them singletons. The sample consisted of PBMCs, taken around atezolizumab (anti-PD-L1) treatment. The receptors come from a woman in her sixties or seventies with urothelial cancer. The CDR3 runs from the conserved cysteine through the conserved F or W. A D gene is named only where the DNA matches it firmly. Part of the rows lack a size; the others show once, few, many or a class for expanded clones.

-	TRBV6-5	TRBD2	TRBJ2-3	TGTGCCAGCAGTTACTCGGGGACTAGCATGTCAGATACGCAGTATTTT	CASSYSGTSMSDTQYF
-	TRBV25-1	TRBD1	TRBJ2-5	TGTGCCAGCAGTGACTCCGGGACAGGGGTGGGAGAGACCCAGTACTTC	CASSDSGTGVGETQYF
-	TRBV7-9	TRBD1	TRBJ1-4	TGTGCCAGCAGCTTTGGACAGGGGCGGGATGAAAAACTGTTTTTT	CASSFGQGRDEKLFF
-	TRBV7-9	-	TRBJ2-5	TGTGCCAGCAGCTCATTCGTCCCCGGCCAAGAGACCCAGTACTTC	CASSSFVPGQETQYF
-	TRBV6-6	-	TRBJ2-2	TGTGCCGTCACCGGGACATGGAACACCGGGGAGCTGTTTTTT	CAVTGTWNTGELFF
-	TRBV5-1	TRBD2	TRBJ2-3	TGCGCCAGCAGCTTATACGGGACTACCGGAACAGATACGCAGTATTTT	CASSLYGTTGTDTQYF
once	TRBV5-4	-	TRBJ2-7	TGTGCCAGCAGCTTGTTCCAGGGATCCCCCTACGAGCAGTACTTC	CASSLFQGSPYEQYF
-	TRBV6-6	TRBD2	TRBJ2-3	TGTGCCAGCAGTTATAGCGGGAGAAACACAGATACGCAGTATTTT	CASSYSGRNTDTQYF
-	TRBV11-2	TRBD1	TRBJ2-7	TGTGCCAGCAGCTTAACGGGACAGCGAAGCAACGAGCAGTACTTC	CASSLTGQRSNEQYF
-	TRBV27	TRBD2	TRBJ2-3	TGTGCCAGCAGTTTCGGGGTCGGCAGACGGGGCGGGAGGGCGGCAGATACGCAGTATTTT	CASSFGVGRRGGRAADTQYF
-	TRBV9	TRBD2	TRBJ2-1	TGTGCCAGCAGCGATCGGGAGGGACTCTACAATGAGCAGTTCTTC	CASSDREGLYNEQFF
-	TRBV5-5	TRBD2	TRBJ2-3	TGTGCCAGCAGCTTACTAGCGGGAGGTGGCACAGATACGCAGTATTTT	CASSLLAGGGTDTQYF
-	TRBV10-2	TRBD2	TRBJ2-7	TGCGCCAGCAGTTGGGGACTAGCGGGATCCTACGAGCAGTACTTC	CASSWGLAGSYEQYF
-	TRBV6-5	TRBD1	TRBJ1-1	TGTGCCAGCAGTTACCCGGGACAGGGACGCACTGAAGCTTTCTTT	CASSYPGQGRTEAFF
-	TRBV11-2	TRBD1	TRBJ2-7	TGTGCCAGCAGCTTACTGGGACAGGGAATTGGCGAGCAGTACTTC	CASSLLGQGIGEQYF
-	TRBV25-1	TRBD2	TRBJ2-7	TGTGCCACTCGACTAGCGGCGGGGTACGAGCAGTACTTC	CATRLAAGYEQYF
-	TRBV5-4	-	TRBJ2-7	TGTGCCAGCAGCTTGGGCCCCCCCGGGACCTACGAGCAGTACTTC	CASSLGPPGTYEQYF
-	TRBV15	TRBD1	TRBJ1-2	TGTGCCACTGGGACAGGAGACTATGGCTACACCTTC	CATGTGDYGYTF
-	TRBV10-1	TRBD2	TRBJ2-5	TGCGCCAGCAAAAAACGGACTAGCGGGAGAGAACTCCAAGAGACCCAGTACTTC	CASKKRTSGRELQETQYF
-	TRBV7-9	-	TRBJ2-2	TGTGCCAGCAGATCCTCCGGGAGTCCCGGGGAGCTGTTTTTT	CASRSSGSPGELFF
-	TRBV19	-	TRBJ2-3	TGTGCCAGTAGTTACGCGGTTGTAGATACGCAGTATTTT	CASSYAVVDTQYF
-	TRBV5-6	-	TRBJ2-5	TGTGCCAGCAGCTTCCCCTTGGGGCCGGAGACCCAGTACTTC	CASSFPLGPETQYF
-	TRBV27	-	TRBJ1-2	TGTGCCAGCTCCGTGGCAGGGACTAATGGCTACACCTTC	CASSVAGTNGYTF
-	TRBV10-3	TRBD2	TRBJ2-1	TGTGCCATCAGTGGCAGCGGGAGGGAGAATGAGCAGTTCTTC	CAISGSGRENEQFF
-	TRBV5-1	-	TRBJ1-1	TGCGCCAGCAGCTTTAGGATCTCGGGCACTGAAGCTTTCTTT	CASSFRISGTEAFF
-	TRBV9	TRBD2	TRBJ2-4	TGTGCCAGCAGCGTAGATGCTAGCGGGAACATTCAGTACTTC	CASSVDASGNIQYF
-	TRBV5-4	TRBD1	TRBJ2-5	TGTGCCAGCAGCCCGGGACAGGGGGAGACCCAGTACTTC	CASSPGQGETQYF
-	TRBV5-4	TRBD1	TRBJ2-1	TGTGCCAGCAGCTTGGCGCGGGACAGGGGGCAGAATGAGCAGTTCTTC	CASSLARDRGQNEQFF
once	TRBV28	TRBD2	TRBJ2-3	TGTGCCAGCAGTTTATCCGGGACTAGCGGGCGCCTTACGCAGTATTTT	CASSLSGTSGRLTQYF
once	TRBV30	-	TRBJ1-3	TGTGCCTGGAAGGGCAGGGTCTACTCTGGAAACACCATATATTTT	CAWKGRVYSGNTIYF
-	TRBV27	TRBD1	TRBJ2-1	TGTGCCAGCAGTCCTTCGGGACAGGTCAGGAATGAGCAGTTCTTC	CASSPSGQVRNEQFF
-	TRBV10-3	-	TRBJ1-1	TGTGCCATCAGTGAGTCACAGTCGAACACTGAAGCTTTCTTT	CAISESQSNTEAFF
-	TRBV2	-	TRBJ2-2	TGTGCCAGCAGATTTGGAGGGGCGAACACCGGGGAGCTGTTTTTT	CASRFGGANTGELFF
-	TRBV14	TRBD2	TRBJ2-1	TGTGCCAGCAGCCCCAGGCTAGCGGGAGTAAATGAGCAGTTCTTC	CASSPRLAGVNEQFF
-	TRBV5-1	-	TRBJ2-3	TGCGCCAGCAAGTCAGGAGGATTCACAGATACGCAGTATTTT	CASKSGGFTDTQYF
once	TRBV28	TRBD1	TRBJ1-1	TGTGCCACCCTTCCCGGGGACAGCCGGGAAACTGAAGCTTTCTTT	CATLPGDSRETEAFF
-	TRBV5-1	-	TRBJ2-1	TGCGCCAGCAGCCGGGTCCAATACAATGAGCAGTTCTTC	CASSRVQYNEQFF
-	TRBV7-9	-	TRBJ1-2	TGTGCCAGCAGCCCATATGGGGCTAGGTACTATGGCTACACCTTC	CASSPYGARYYGYTF